These 31 T cell receptor beta chains originate from one sample sequenced in a study of blood T cell repertoires in COVID-19. Only in-frame clones appear in the TCRdb table, and some are missing; sequencing was by immunoSEQ multiplex PCR. The table lists about 130,000 clones, around 81% of them singletons, with roughly 15% in the top ten. Sequenced material: peripheral blood. The receptors stem from a man aged 30-40 years with COVID-19, enrolled during active disease.

V and J are TRBV28 and TRBJ1-5, with D possibly being TRBD1 (5 bases). The ends were cut back, 3 bases at V and 1 base at J, with 25 bases in the middle. Germline V CDR1 and CDR2: MDHEN, SYDVKM. This CDR3 is 20 amino acids long. In DNA, the CDR3 is TGTGCCAGCAGTTTGTTACTCGACAGTATCGTGGTCGAAAGCAATCAGCCCCAGCATTTT. It yields the protein CASSLLLDSIVVESNQPQHF.

This chain links TRBV29-1 with TRBJ2-5; 7 positions match TRBD1. CDR3 length: 12 amino acids. V gave up 6 bases and J gave up 3 bases; unmatched junction bases: 4. CDR1 SQVTM and CDR2 ANQGSEA come from the germline V gene. The CDR3 spells CSVAGGEETQYF. CDR3 in DNA: TGCAGCGTGGCAGGGGGAGAAGAGACCCAGTACTTC.

The V gene is TRBV7-9, the J gene TRBJ1-4; D perhaps matches TRBD1 (5 bases). CDR3 length: 18 residues. V was clipped by 5 bases and J by 7 bases, with 26 bases between them. Germline CDR1 SEHNR, CDR2 FQNEAQ (reference sequence). The CDR3 coding sequence is TGTGCCAGCAGCCCCACACTCGTCTCGACAGCCTCGGGTGAAAAACTGTTTTTT. Residues: CASSPTLVSTASGEKLFF.

The rearrangement joins TRBV30 to TRBJ2-5, with D possibly being TRBD2 (7 bases). Trimming pared 2 bases from V and 4 bases from J, leaving 11 bases between. Germline CDR1 is GTSNPN and CDR2 is SVGIG (reference sequence). The CDR3 runs to 13 residues. The CDR3 region has the DNA TGTGCCTGGAGTATCGGGGGGCGAGAGACCCAGTACTTC. Translation: CAWSIGGRETQYF.

The chain carries TRBV6-4 and TRBJ1-6; unclear D gene. Trimming pared 2 bases from V and 5 bases from J, leaving 10 bases between. Germline V lookup: CDR1 MRHNA, CDR2 SNTAGT. CDR3 length: 15 residues. CDR3 residues: CASSDRHEDNSPLHF. The CDR3, as DNA: TGTGCCAGCAGTGACAGGCACGAGGATAATTCACCCCTCCACTTT.

This clone was found a few times. The chain couples TRBV2 to TRBJ2-7; a possible D gene is TRBD2 (6 bases). The V end was cut by 4 bases, the J end by 0 bases, with 13 bases between. In germline, CDR1 is SNHLY, CDR2 FYNNEI. This CDR3 is 15 amino acids long. The CDR3 here is CASSVSSVSSYEQYF. In DNA, the CDR3 is TGTGCCAGCAGTGTGTCTAGCGTGAGCTCCTACGAGCAGTACTTC.

This clone has only a few counts. V gene TRBV7-9 combines with J gene TRBJ2-3, with D perhaps matching TRBD1 (6 bases). Trimming shortened V by 1 base and J by 4 bases, and 12 bases separated the two germline ends. Germline values: CDR1 SEHNR, CDR2 FQNEAQ (reference sequence). The CDR3 contains 15 residues. The CDR3 region is CASSLVRGVADTQYF. The CDR3 nucleotides read TGTGCCAGCAGCTTAGTCAGGGGAGTCGCAGATACGCAGTATTTT. The whole variable domain, remainder taken from reference TRBV7-9 and TRBJ2-3, is DTGVSQNPRHKITKRGQNVTFRCDPISEHNRLYWYRQTLGQGPEFLTYFQNEAQLEKSRLLSDRFSAERPKGSFSTLEIQRTEQGDSAMYLCASSLVRGVADTQYFGPGTRLTVL.

This clone was picked up a small number of times. This CDR3 is CASSARDRGVYGYTF. The CDR3 DNA sequence: TGTGCCAGCAGCGCGAGGGACAGGGGGGTCTATGGCTACACCTTC. The chain is built from TRBV7-9 and TRBJ1-2; 11 positions agree with TRBD1. Looked up from germline, CDR1 is SEHNR and CDR2 is FQNEAQ (reference sequence). The trim removed 5 bases at V and 4 bases at J, leaving 6 bases unmatched. The CDR3 has 15 amino acids.

This chain uses TRBV7-2 with TRBJ1-2; no reliable D call. V lost 0 bases to trimming and J lost 2 bases, with 7 bases between them. The CDR3 is 14 residues long. Germline loops: CDR1 SGHTA, CDR2 FQGNSA. CDR3 protein: CASSLAGPNYGYTF. The CDR3 DNA reads as TGTGCCAGCAGCTTAGCTGGGCCGAACTATGGCTACACCTTC.

In its sample, this clone was seen a few times. V usage is TRBV19 and J usage is TRBJ1-2, with D perhaps TRBD1 (6 bases). Germline V gene lookup returns CDR1 LNHDA and CDR2 SQIVND (reference sequence). V was shortened by 3 bases and J by 4 bases, with 12 bases between the two germline ends. The CDR3 length is 14 residues. The CDR3 coding sequence is TGTGCCAGTAGTATCCAGCAGGGGATCTATGGCTACACCTTC. Protein sequence: CASSIQQGIYGYTF.

The V gene is TRBV5-4, the J gene TRBJ1-6; tentatively, D is TRBD1 (5 bases). From germline, CDR1 is SGHNT and CDR2 YYREEE (reference sequence). This CDR3 is built from 15 residues. With 4 bases removed from V and 2 bases from J, the gap between germline ends came to 10 bases. This CDR3 reads CASSRGGTYNSPLHF. The DNA for the CDR3 is TGTGCCAGCAGCCGGGGGGGGACCTATAATTCACCCCTCCACTTT.

The chain has TRBV7-9 and TRBJ2-3; D is perhaps TRBD2 (7 bases). V gave up 0 bases and J gave up 0 bases, with 10 bases separating them. Germline V gives CDR1 SEHNR, CDR2 FQNEAQ (reference sequence). The length of the CDR3 is 16 residues. The CDR3 reads CASSLAGGLSTDTQYF. The CDR3 coding sequence is TGTGCCAGCAGCTTAGCGGGGGGGCTAAGCACAGATACGCAGTATTTT.

This clone has a single count. The genes are TRBV27 and TRBJ1-2; weak D call: TRBD1 (6 bases). The CDR3 extends over 12 amino acids. The V and J ends lost 5 bases and 6 bases respectively, with 10 bases between them. Germline CDR1 is MNHEY and CDR2 is SMNVEV (reference sequence). CDR3 sequence reads: CASSTGQHGYTF. The CDR3, as DNA: TGTGCCAGCAGTACAGGGCAACATGGCTACACCTTC.

V usage is TRBV6-5 and J usage is TRBJ2-1; 7 bases agree with TRBD1. The V segment lost 7 bases and the J segment 7 bases; nucleotides outside the gene matches: 10. The CDR3 covers 14 residues. Germline lookup yields CDR1 MNHEY and CDR2 SVGAGI. The CDR3 reads CASNAPQGVNEQFF. CDR3 in DNA: TGTGCCAGCAACGCACCCCAGGGGGTTAATGAGCAGTTCTTC.

V and J are TRBV28 and TRBJ2-7, with a possible D match to TRBD1 (5 bases). Trimming took 5 bases from V and 2 from J, leaving 7 bases between them. Germline V CDR1 and CDR2: MDHEN, SYDVKM. This CDR3 contains 12 residues. The CDR3: CASSDRAYEQYF. The DNA of the CDR3 is TGTGCCAGCAGTGACAGAGCCTACGAGCAGTACTTC. The variable domain in full, completed from reference TRBV28 and TRBJ2-7, reads DVKVTQSSRYLVKRTGEKVFLECVQDMDHENMFWYRQDPGLGLRLIYFSYDVKMKEKGDIPEGYSVSREKKERFSLILESASTNQTSMYLCASSDRAYEQYFGPGTRLTVT.

The J gene is TRBJ1-6, the V gene TRBV18; possibly TRBD1 for D (5 bases). Germline assignment: CDR1 KGHSH and CDR2 LQKENI. V lost 0 bases and J lost 6, with 6 bases in between. The length of the CDR3 is 14 residues. CDR3: CASSPPGVNSPLHF. The CDR3 DNA sequence: TGTGCCAGCTCACCACCAGGGGTTAATTCACCCCTCCACTTT.

This chain connects TRBV29-1 to TRBJ2-1, with 9 nucleotides matching TRBD1. The CDR3 spans 15 residues. CDR1 is SQVTM, CDR2 ANQGSEA, per germline. V dropped 7 bases and J dropped 9; count of bases not matched to a gene: 16. The DNA of the CDR3 is TGCAGCGCTGAGACAGGGGGTTGGACAAGCGGTGAGCAGTTCTTC. It codes for CSAETGGWTSGEQFF.

The chain uses TRBV13 and TRBJ1-6, with 11 bases lining up with TRBD1. Germline CDR1 reads PRHDT; CDR2 reads FYEKMQ (reference sequence). The CDR3 is 15 residues long. Trimming removed 3 bases from V and 5 bases from J; junction bases left unmatched: 0. In nucleotides, the CDR3 is TGTGCCAGCAGCTTGGGACAGGGGGATAATTCACCCCTCCACTTT. It translates to CASSLGQGDNSPLHF.

The chain has TRBV28 and TRBJ1-4; 8 bases agree with TRBD1. The CDR3 extends over 17 amino acids. Unmatched junction bases numbered 15, after V lost 5 bases and J lost 7 bases. Germline-derived CDR1 and CDR2 are MDHEN and SYDVKM. CDR3 residues: CASSTFQGAEWREKLFF. For the CDR3, the DNA is TGTGCCAGCAGTACGTTTCAGGGGGCAGAGTGGCGTGAAAAACTGTTTTTT.

Worth noting for this clone: The same CDR3 also results from other DNA sequences found in this sample. This chain connects TRBV7-9 to TRBJ1-2; D not certain. V lost 1 base and J 2 bases, leaving 5 bases between the germline ends. The CDR3 contains 13 residues. CDR1 is SEHNR, CDR2 FQNEAQ, per germline (reference sequence). CDR3 DNA sequence: TGTGCCAGCAGCTTAGGAGGAAACTATGGCTACACCTTC. Its protein product is CASSLGGNYGYTF.

The chain recombines TRBV6-6 with TRBJ2-7; unclear D gene. The ends were cut back, 5 bases at V and 2 bases at J, with 16 bases in the middle. Germline V gene lookup returns CDR1 MNHNY and CDR2 SVGAGI (reference sequence). The CDR3 has 15 amino acids. The CDR3 sequence: CASSPFHTETYEQYF. The CDR3 DNA reads as TGTGCCAGCAGTCCTTTTCATACAGAGACCTACGAGCAGTACTTC.

The chain joins TRBV30 to TRBJ1-1; unclear D gene. V was trimmed by 2 bases and J by 2 bases, leaving 9 bases between them. CDR1 is GTSNPN and CDR2 is SVGIG in the germline V gene (reference sequence). The length of the CDR3 is 13 residues. The CDR3 DNA is TGTGCCTGGAGTCCGGACTACAACACTGAAGCTTTCTTT. This codes for CAWSPDYNTEAFF.

This chain links TRBV19 with TRBJ1-5, with no clear D. The CDR3 consists of 17 residues. Germline values: CDR1 LNHDA, CDR2 SQIVND (reference sequence). V shed 3 bases and J shed 6 bases, with 21 bases lying between them. The CDR3 DNA reads as TGTGCCAGTAGTATCCCCCCGGAGAGGAGAATGGGTCAGCCCCAGCATTTT. Protein: CASSIPPERRMGQPQHF.

The V gene is TRBV7-9, the J gene TRBJ1-4; TRBD1 aligns across 7 bases. The junction had 14 bases not matched to a gene; V was cut back by 4 bases and J by 9 bases. The CDR3 contains 16 residues. Germline assignment: CDR1 SEHNR and CDR2 FQNEAQ (reference sequence). CDR3 DNA sequence: TGTGCCAGCAGCTCAGGGGCTGCGGGACAGAGCCAAAAACTGTTTTTT. Its protein is CASSSGAAGQSQKLFF. Using reference TRBV7-9 and TRBJ1-4 for the parts outside the CDR3, the full variable domain is DTGVSQNPRHKITKRGQNVTFRCDPISEHNRLYWYRQTLGQGPEFLTYFQNEAQLEKSRLLSDRFSAERPKGSFSTLEIQRTEQGDSAMYLCASSSGAAGQSQKLFFGSGTQLSVL.

The chain carries TRBV5-1 and TRBJ2-1; D gene ambiguous. Germline CDR1 and CDR2: SGHRS and YFSETQ. V was pared by 0 bases and J by 1 base, with 5 bases between. The CDR3 runs 14 residues. In DNA, the CDR3 is TGCGCCAGCAGCTTGGGCGGATCCTACAATGAGCAGTTCTTC. As protein: CASSLGGSYNEQFF.

The J gene is TRBJ1-5, the V gene TRBV11-2, with TRBD1 matching over 9 bases. Per germline, CDR1 SGHAT and CDR2 FQNNGV. Trimming at V came to 5 bases and at J to 6 bases, leaving 8 bases not matched to a gene. The CDR3 is made up of 15 amino acids. The CDR3 nucleotides read TGTGCCAGCAGCCGGACAGGGGTGGTCGGTCAGCCCCAGCATTTT. As protein: CASSRTGVVGQPQHF.

The V call is TRBV20-1, the J call TRBJ2-7; TRBD2 aligns across 10 bases. CDR1 and CDR2 from the germline V gene are DFQATT and SNEGSKA (reference sequence). V trimming: 3 bases; J trimming: 6 bases; junction bases outside the gene matches: 5. CDR3 length: 13 residues. CDR3 in amino acids: CSASRLAGVEQYF. CDR3 bases: TGCAGTGCTAGTCGGCTAGCGGGGGTCGAGCAGTACTTC.

The chain is built from TRBV7-9 and TRBJ2-1; 9 nucleotides agree with TRBD2. CDR3 length: 15 amino acids. V gave up 5 bases and J gave up 0 bases; unmatched junction bases: 2. Germline CDR1 is SEHNR and CDR2 is FQNEAQ (reference sequence). CDR3 region: CASSRGGGSYNEQFF. The CDR3 DNA sequence: TGTGCCAGCAGCCGCGGGGGGGGCTCCTACAATGAGCAGTTCTTC.

This sequence joins TRBV27 and TRBJ2-5, with unresolved D. CDR3 length: 16 amino acids. V was clipped by 0 bases and J by 2 bases, with 13 bases between them. Germline CDR1 and CDR2: MNHEY and SMNVEV (reference sequence). The CDR3 DNA follows: TGTGCCAGCAGTTTATCTGTTACAGTGTTTCAAGAGACCCAGTACTTC. This encodes CASSLSVTVFQETQYF.

The chain is built from TRBV6-5 and TRBJ2-3; weak D call: TRBD1 (6 bases). CDR1 MNHEY and CDR2 SVGAGI come from the germline V gene. V was shortened by 6 bases and J by 5 bases, with 12 bases between the two germline ends. The CDR3 spans 13 residues. CDR3 loop: CASSRGSGDTQYF. The CDR3 nucleotides are TGTGCCAGCAGCAGGGGTAGTGGAGATACGCAGTATTTT.

Concerning this clone: This likely came from a read error, as a far larger clone is one base away. This sequence joins TRBV27 and TRBJ2-2, with D unresolved. CDR3 length equals 13 residues. V dropped 2 bases and J dropped 1 base, with 2 bases sitting between them. Germline V gene data show CDR1 as MNHEY and CDR2 as SMNVEV (reference sequence). As DNA, the CDR3 is TGTGCCAGCAGTTTACTGAACACCGGGGAGCTGTTTTTT. Translating it yields CASSLLNTGELFF.